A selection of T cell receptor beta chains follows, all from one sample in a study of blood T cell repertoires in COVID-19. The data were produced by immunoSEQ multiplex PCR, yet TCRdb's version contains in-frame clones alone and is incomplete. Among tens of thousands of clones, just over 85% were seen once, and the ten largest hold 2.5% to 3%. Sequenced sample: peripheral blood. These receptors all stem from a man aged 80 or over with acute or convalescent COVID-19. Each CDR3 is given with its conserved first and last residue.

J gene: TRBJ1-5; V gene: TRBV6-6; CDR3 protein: CASRPRDRGDNQPQHF
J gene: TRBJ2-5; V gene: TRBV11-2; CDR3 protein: CASLSGTRVFGTQYF
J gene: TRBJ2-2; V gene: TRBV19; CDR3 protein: CASSSGTNTGELFF
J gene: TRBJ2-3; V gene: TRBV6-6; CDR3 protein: CASSYSAGEPLGYF
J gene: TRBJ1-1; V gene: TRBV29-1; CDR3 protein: CSALTLTGGTEAFF
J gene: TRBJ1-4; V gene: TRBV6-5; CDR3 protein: CASRTGGATNEKLFF
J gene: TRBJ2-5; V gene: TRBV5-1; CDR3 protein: CASSLGDRGEKETQYF
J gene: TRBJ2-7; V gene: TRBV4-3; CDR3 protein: CASSQDAQRGAYEQYF
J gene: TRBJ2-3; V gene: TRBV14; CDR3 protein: CASSQERWGGTDTQYF
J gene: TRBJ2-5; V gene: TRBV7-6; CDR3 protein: CASRTPTGGVGETQYF
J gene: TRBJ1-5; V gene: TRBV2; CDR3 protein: CASIGQLYEPQHF
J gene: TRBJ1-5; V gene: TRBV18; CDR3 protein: CASSPSRDYSNQPQHF
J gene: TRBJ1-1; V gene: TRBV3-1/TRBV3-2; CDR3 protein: CASSQKIRVEAEAFF
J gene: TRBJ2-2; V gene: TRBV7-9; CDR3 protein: CASSRLGLGQDVRELFF
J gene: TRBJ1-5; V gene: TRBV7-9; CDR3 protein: CASSQNSGTPVNQPQHF
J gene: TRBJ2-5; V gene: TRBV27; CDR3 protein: CASSFDGWETQYF
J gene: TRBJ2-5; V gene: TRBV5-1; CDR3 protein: CASSLIAVAGSMETQYF
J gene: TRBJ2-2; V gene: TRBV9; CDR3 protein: CASSPQRAGDNTGELFF
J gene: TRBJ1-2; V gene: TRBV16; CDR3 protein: CASSPQANYGYTF
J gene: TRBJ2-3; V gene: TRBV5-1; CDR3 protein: CASSFRLITDTQYF
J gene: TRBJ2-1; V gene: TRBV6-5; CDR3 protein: CASSPWGDEQFF
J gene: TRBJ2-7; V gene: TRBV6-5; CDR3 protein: CASSYSGTTAEQYF
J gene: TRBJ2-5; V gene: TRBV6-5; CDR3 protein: CASSLRGPETQYF
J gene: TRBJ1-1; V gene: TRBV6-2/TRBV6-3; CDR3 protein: CASSYTTGRVNTEAFF
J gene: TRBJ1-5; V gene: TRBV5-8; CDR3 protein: CASTRTGAENQPQHF
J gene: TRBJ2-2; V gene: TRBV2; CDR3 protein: CASRPDRGELFF
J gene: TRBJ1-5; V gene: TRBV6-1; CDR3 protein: CASSEAGGSNQPQHF
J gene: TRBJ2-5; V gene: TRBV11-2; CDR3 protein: CASSLVSQETQYF
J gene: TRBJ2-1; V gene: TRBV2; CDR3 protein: CASGSLTGNVF
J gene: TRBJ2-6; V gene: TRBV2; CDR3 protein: CASTQQSGANVLTF
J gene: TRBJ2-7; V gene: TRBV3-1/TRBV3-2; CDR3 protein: CASSQDRGSYEQYF
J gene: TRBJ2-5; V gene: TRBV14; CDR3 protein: CASSPGLAGHQETQYF
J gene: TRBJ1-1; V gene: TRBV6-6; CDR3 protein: CASTLTGSNTEAFF
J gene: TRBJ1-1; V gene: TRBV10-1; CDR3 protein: CASSGDRNTEAFF
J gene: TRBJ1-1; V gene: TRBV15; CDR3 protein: CATSRDRVNTEAFF
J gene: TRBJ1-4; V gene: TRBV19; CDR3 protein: CASLSGSAMTTNEKLFF
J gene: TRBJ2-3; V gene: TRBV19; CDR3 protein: CASSIGGFTDTQYF
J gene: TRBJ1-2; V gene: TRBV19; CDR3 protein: CASSSPSGLNGYTF
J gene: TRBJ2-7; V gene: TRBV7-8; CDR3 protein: CASSPRGGVSEQYF
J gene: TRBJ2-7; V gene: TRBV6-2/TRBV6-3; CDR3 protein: CASSTSGGAFPLEQYF
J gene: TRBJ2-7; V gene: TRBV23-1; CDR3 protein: CASSQGTGGIEQYF
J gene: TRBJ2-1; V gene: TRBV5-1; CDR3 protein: CASSHTLAGGRSEQFF
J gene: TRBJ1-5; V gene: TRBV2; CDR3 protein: CASSEGGRAQPQHF
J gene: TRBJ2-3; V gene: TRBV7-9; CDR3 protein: CASQTSGGIIHVYTQYF
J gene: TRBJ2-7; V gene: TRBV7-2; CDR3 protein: CASSLDGTGGSYEQYF
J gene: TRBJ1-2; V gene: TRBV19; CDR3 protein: CASSPGQGESGYTF
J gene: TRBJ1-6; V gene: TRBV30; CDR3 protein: CAWSVTDATYNSPLHF
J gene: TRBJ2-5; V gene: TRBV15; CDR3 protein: CATSRGQNQETQYF
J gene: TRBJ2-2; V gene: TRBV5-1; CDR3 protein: CASSLAAQGTGELFF
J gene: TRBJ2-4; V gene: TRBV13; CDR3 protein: CASSLGTGQNIQYF
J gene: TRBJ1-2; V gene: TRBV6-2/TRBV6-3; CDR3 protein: CASSLDGGNYGYTF
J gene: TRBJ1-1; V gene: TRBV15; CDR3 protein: CATRQTGGAWTEAFF
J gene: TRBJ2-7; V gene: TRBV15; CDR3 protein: CATSREPSGAYEQYF
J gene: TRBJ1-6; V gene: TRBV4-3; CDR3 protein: CASSPDSTIYNSPLHF
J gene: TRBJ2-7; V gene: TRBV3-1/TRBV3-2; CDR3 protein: CASRASGGDEQYF
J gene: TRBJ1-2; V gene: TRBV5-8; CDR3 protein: CASSYTRVYGYTF
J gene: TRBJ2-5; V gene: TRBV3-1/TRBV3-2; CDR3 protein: CASSRQGGETQYF
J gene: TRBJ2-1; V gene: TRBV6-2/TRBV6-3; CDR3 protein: CASSYIGGINNEQFF